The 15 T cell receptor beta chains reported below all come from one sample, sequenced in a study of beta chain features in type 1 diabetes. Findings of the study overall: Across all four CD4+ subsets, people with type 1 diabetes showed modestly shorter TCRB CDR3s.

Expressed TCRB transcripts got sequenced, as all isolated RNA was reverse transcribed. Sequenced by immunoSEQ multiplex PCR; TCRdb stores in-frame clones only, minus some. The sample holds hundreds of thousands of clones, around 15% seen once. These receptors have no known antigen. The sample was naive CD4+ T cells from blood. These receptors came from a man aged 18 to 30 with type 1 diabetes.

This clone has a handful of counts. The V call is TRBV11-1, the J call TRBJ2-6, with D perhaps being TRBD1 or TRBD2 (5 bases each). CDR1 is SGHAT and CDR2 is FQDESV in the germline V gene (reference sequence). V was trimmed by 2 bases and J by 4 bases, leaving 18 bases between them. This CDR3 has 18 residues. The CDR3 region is CASSLRDAISGGANVLTF. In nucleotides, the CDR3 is TGTGCCAGCAGCTTACGGGACGCCATCTCGGGAGGGGCCAACGTCCTGACTTTC.

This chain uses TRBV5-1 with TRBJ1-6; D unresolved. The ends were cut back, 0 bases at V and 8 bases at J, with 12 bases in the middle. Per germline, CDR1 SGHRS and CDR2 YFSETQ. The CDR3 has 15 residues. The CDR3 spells CASSLESVMDSPLHF. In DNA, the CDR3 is TGCGCCAGCAGCTTGGAATCGGTTATGGATTCACCCCTCCACTTT.

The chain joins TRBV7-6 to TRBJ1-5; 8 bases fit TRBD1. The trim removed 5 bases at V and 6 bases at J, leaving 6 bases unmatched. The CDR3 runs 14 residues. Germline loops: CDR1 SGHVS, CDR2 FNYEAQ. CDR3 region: CASSIGTGGQPQHF. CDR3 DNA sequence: TGTGCCAGCAGCATTGGGACAGGAGGTCAGCCCCAGCATTTT.

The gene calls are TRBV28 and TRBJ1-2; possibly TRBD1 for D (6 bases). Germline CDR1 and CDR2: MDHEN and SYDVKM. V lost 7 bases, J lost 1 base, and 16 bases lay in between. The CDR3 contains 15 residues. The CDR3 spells CASNIGTTRNYGYTF. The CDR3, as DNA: TGTGCCAGCAACATTGGGACAACCCGTAACTATGGCTACACCTTC.

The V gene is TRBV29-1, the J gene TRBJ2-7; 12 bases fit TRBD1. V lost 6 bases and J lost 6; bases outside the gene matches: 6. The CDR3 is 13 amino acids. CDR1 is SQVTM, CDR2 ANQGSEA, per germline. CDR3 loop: CSVAGTGGGEQYF. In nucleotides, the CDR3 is TGCAGCGTCGCCGGGACAGGGGGCGGCGAGCAGTACTTC.

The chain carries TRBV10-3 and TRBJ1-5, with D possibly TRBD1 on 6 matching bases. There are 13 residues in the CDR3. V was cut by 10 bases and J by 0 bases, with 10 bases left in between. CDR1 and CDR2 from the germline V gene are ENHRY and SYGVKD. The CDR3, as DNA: TGTGCCACCTGGGACAATAGCAATCAGCCCCAGCATTTT. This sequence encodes CATWDNSNQPQHF.

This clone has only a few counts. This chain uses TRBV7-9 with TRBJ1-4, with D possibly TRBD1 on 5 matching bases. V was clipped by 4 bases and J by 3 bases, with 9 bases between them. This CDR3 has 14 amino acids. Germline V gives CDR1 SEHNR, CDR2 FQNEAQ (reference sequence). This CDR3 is CASSSGGSNEKLFF. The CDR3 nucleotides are TGTGCCAGCAGCTCCGGGGGATCTAATGAAAAACTGTTTTTT. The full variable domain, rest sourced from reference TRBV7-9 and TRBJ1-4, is DTGVSQNPRHKITKRGQNVTFRCDPISEHNRLYWYRQTLGQGPEFLTYFQNEAQLEKSRLLSDRFSAERPKGSFSTLEIQRTEQGDSAMYLCASSSGGSNEKLFFGSGTQLSVL.

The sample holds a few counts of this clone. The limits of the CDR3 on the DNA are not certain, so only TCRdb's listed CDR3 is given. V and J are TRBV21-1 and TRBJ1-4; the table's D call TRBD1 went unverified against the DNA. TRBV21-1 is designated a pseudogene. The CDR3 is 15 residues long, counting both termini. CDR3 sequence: CASSKVGRGNEKLFF.

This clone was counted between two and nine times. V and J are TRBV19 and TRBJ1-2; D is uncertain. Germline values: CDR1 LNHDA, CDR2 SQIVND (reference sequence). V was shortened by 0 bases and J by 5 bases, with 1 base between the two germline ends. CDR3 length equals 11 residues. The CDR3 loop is CASSIDYGYTF. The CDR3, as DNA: TGTGCCAGTAGTATAGATTATGGCTACACCTTC.

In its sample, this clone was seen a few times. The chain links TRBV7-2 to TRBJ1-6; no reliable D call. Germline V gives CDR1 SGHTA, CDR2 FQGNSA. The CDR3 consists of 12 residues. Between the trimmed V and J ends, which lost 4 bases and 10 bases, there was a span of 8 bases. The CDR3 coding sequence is TGTGCCAGCAGCTACCCGGGGTCACCCCTCCACTTT. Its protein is CASSYPGSPLHF.

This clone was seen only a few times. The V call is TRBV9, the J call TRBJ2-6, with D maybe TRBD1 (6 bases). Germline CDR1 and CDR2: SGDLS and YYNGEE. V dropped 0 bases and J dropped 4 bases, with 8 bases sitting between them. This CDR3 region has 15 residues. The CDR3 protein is CASSVGGQGANVLTF. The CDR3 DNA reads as TGTGCCAGCAGCGTAGGGGGGCAAGGGGCCAACGTCCTGACTTTC.

The CDR3, as DNA: TGTGCCAGCAGCGAACGACTAGCGGGGGGCCTATACGAGCAGTACTTC. This gives the protein CASSERLAGGLYEQYF. The V gene is TRBV9, the J gene TRBJ2-7; 13 positions agree with TRBD2. The germline CDR1 and CDR2 sequences are SGDLS and YYNGEE. This CDR3 is built from 16 residues. V was pared by 3 bases and J by 4 bases, with 7 bases of the junction left unmatched.

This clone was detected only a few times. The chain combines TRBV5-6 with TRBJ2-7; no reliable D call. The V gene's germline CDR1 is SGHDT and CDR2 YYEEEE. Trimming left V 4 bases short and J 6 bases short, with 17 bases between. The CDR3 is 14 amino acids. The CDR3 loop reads CASSVWAVSGEQYF. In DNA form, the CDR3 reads TGTGCCAGCAGCGTCTGGGCTGTATCGGGCGAGCAGTACTTC.

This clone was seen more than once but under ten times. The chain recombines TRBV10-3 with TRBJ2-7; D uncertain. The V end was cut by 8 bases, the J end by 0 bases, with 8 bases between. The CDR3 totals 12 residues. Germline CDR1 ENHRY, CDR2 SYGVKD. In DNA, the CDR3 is TGTGCCATCGCGCGGCCCTCCTACGAGCAGTACTTC. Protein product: CAIARPSYEQYF.

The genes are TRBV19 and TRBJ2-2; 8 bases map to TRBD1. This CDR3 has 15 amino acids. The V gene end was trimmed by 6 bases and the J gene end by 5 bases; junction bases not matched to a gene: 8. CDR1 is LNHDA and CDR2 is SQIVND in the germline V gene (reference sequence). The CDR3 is CASSRVGQGTGELFF. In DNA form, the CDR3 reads TGTGCCAGTAGCCGAGTCGGACAGGGTACCGGGGAGCTGTTTTTT.